These T cell receptor beta chains were read from a single sample in a study of CD8+CD57+ T cells in acquired aplastic anemia. TCRdb ran MiXCR on the reads and lists one entry per CDR3 protein. The table has about 150,000 distinct CDR3 sequences, approximately 41% seen once; the top ten hold 8% to 9%. Sequencing was done on a sample of sorted CD4+, CD8+, or CD8+CD57+ T cells (not recorded which) from PBMCs. The receptors shown here come from a human donor in good health, serving as a control. Both conserved end residues are part of each CDR3. The D gene is left open where the match is weak. Where a row states a size, it is once, few, many or the class of an expanded clone; other rows omit it.

clone_size: many; d_call: -; v_call: TRBV12-3/TRBV12-4; j_call: TRBJ2-7; cdr3_nt: TGTGCCAGCAGTCGGGGTTTTGAGGGGCACTTC; cdr3_aa: CASSRGFEGHF
clone_size: -; d_call: -; v_call: TRBV2; j_call: TRBJ1-6; cdr3_nt: TGTGCCAGCAGTGCACGGTCCCGCGGCTCTTCACCCCTCCACTTT; cdr3_aa: CASSARSRGSSPLHF
clone_size: -; d_call: -; v_call: TRBV19; j_call: TRBJ2-3; cdr3_nt: TGTGCCAGTACCAGACAGAGCACAGATACGCAGTATTTT; cdr3_aa: CASTRQSTDTQYF
clone_size: many; d_call: TRBD1; v_call: TRBV2; j_call: TRBJ1-1; cdr3_nt: TGTGCCAGCATGGGGCCCGGACAGGGGGAAGCTTTCTTT; cdr3_aa: CASMGPGQGEAFF
clone_size: -; d_call: -; v_call: TRBV7-6; j_call: TRBJ2-6; cdr3_nt: TGTGCCAGCAGCTTAGAGTCTGGGGCCAACGTCCTGACTTTC; cdr3_aa: CASSLESGANVLTF
clone_size: -; d_call: TRBD1; v_call: TRBV24-1; j_call: TRBJ1-1; cdr3_nt: TGTGCCACCAGCGAAACAGGGGGGGTGGGTGGCACTGAAGCTTTCTTT; cdr3_aa: CATSETGGVGGTEAFF
clone_size: -; d_call: -; v_call: TRBV5-5; j_call: TRBJ2-7; cdr3_nt: TGTGCCAGCAGCTTTCCGTACGGAGGCTCGGACGAGCAGTACTTC; cdr3_aa: CASSFPYGGSDEQYF
clone_size: -; d_call: -; v_call: TRBV6-1; j_call: TRBJ2-5; cdr3_nt: TGTGCCAGCAGTGAGAGACTCGGGTCCGGTAGCAAAGAGACCCAGTACTTC; cdr3_aa: CASSERLGSGSKETQYF
clone_size: -; d_call: -; v_call: TRBV2; j_call: TRBJ1-5; cdr3_nt: TGTGCCAGCAGCTTAGTCGGGTATCAGCCCCAGCATTTT; cdr3_aa: CASSLVGYQPQHF
clone_size: -; d_call: -; v_call: TRBV24-1; j_call: TRBJ1-5; cdr3_nt: TGTGCCACCAGTGATTCCGGACTAGCGGGGCCCCAGCATTTT; cdr3_aa: CATSDSGLAGPQHF
clone_size: many; d_call: -; v_call: TRBV20-1; j_call: TRBJ1-5; cdr3_nt: TGCAGTGCCACCGACAGTACAAATCAGCCCCAGCATTTT; cdr3_aa: CSATDSTNQPQHF
clone_size: few; d_call: -; v_call: TRBV18; j_call: TRBJ1-3; cdr3_nt: TGTGCCAGCTCCTCGGGGGGAGCCAACTCTGGAAACACCATATATTTT; cdr3_aa: CASSSGGANSGNTIYF
clone_size: many; d_call: TRBD1; v_call: TRBV12-3/TRBV12-4; j_call: TRBJ1-2; cdr3_nt: TGTGCCAGCAGCCCTGACAGGGGGATGTCTAGTGGCTACACCTTC; cdr3_aa: CASSPDRGMSSGYTF
clone_size: -; d_call: -; v_call: TRBV3-1; j_call: TRBJ2-5; cdr3_nt: TGTGCCAGCAGCAAAGCGAGGGTTGGGACCCAGTACTTC; cdr3_aa: CASSKARVGTQYF
clone_size: many; d_call: -; v_call: TRBV6-5; j_call: TRBJ1-4; cdr3_nt: TGTGCCAGCAGTTACTCGGGGACGTACGTTGAAAAACTGTTTTTT; cdr3_aa: CASSYSGTYVEKLFF
clone_size: -; d_call: TRBD1; v_call: TRBV2; j_call: TRBJ1-2; cdr3_nt: TGTGCCAGCAGTGAACTCCTTTTACAGGGGGCAATCGGCTACACCTTC; cdr3_aa: CASSELLLQGAIGYTF
clone_size: -; d_call: TRBD2; v_call: TRBV20-1; j_call: TRBJ2-7; cdr3_nt: TGCAGTGCGCCCCGAGAAGCGGGAGTCGAGCAGTACTTC; cdr3_aa: CSAPREAGVEQYF
clone_size: -; d_call: -; v_call: TRBV10-2; j_call: TRBJ1-3; cdr3_nt: TGCGCCAGCAAGGGGAGCTCTGGAAACACCATATATTTT; cdr3_aa: CASKGSSGNTIYF
clone_size: many; d_call: TRBD2; v_call: TRBV9; j_call: TRBJ2-1; cdr3_nt: TGTGCCAGCAGCGTACGGTCGTCGGGCAGCGGGAGGAATGAGCAGTTCTTC; cdr3_aa: CASSVRSSGSGRNEQFF
clone_size: many; d_call: TRBD1; v_call: TRBV4-1; j_call: TRBJ1-5; cdr3_nt: TGTGCCAGCAGCCAAGCGGACAGGGCGATGGGCAATCAGCCCCAGCATTTT; cdr3_aa: CASSQADRAMGNQPQHF
clone_size: few; d_call: -; v_call: TRBV10-3; j_call: TRBJ1-2; cdr3_nt: TGTGCCATCAGTGAGTGGACGTCCGTTGCTAATGGCTACACCTTC; cdr3_aa: CAISEWTSVANGYTF
clone_size: medium-sized; d_call: TRBD1; v_call: TRBV19; j_call: TRBJ1-5; cdr3_nt: TGTGCCAGTAGTGGGACAGGGGGTAATCAGCCCCAGCATTTT; cdr3_aa: CASSGTGGNQPQHF
clone_size: many; d_call: -; v_call: TRBV3-1; j_call: TRBJ2-7; cdr3_nt: TGTGCCAGCAGCCAAGTTCGCCACGAGCAGTACTTC; cdr3_aa: CASSQVRHEQYF
clone_size: few; d_call: TRBD1; v_call: TRBV25-1; j_call: TRBJ2-7; cdr3_nt: TGTGCCAGCAGGGCCCCCGGGACAGGGGTGAGAGCCTACGAGCAGTACTTC; cdr3_aa: CASRAPGTGVRAYEQYF
clone_size: -; d_call: -; v_call: TRBV15; j_call: TRBJ2-2; cdr3_nt: TGTGCCACCAGCAGAGATCTGGGGTTGGGTGCGACCGGGGAGCTGTTTTTT; cdr3_aa: CATSRDLGLGATGELFF
clone_size: many; d_call: -; v_call: TRBV20-1; j_call: TRBJ2-2; cdr3_nt: TGCAGTGCTGCTATGGGGCCCGGGGAGCTGTTTTTT; cdr3_aa: CSAAMGPGELFF
clone_size: few; d_call: TRBD1; v_call: TRBV19; j_call: TRBJ1-4; cdr3_nt: TGTGTCAGTAGTTTTCAGGGACAGGGTAATGAAAAACTGTTTTTT; cdr3_aa: CVSSFQGQGNEKLFF
clone_size: many; d_call: TRBD1; v_call: TRBV4-1; j_call: TRBJ2-3; cdr3_nt: TGCGCCAGCAGCCTGGGACAGGGGGCTTTCACAGATACGCAGTATTTT; cdr3_aa: CASSLGQGAFTDTQYF
clone_size: few; d_call: -; v_call: TRBV12-3/TRBV12-4; j_call: TRBJ1-5; cdr3_nt: TGTGCCAGCAGCAGTTATAGCAATCAGCCCCGGCATTTT; cdr3_aa: CASSSYSNQPRHF
clone_size: -; d_call: TRBD1; v_call: TRBV10-3; j_call: TRBJ2-7; cdr3_nt: TGTGCCATCCATCCGGGACAGGGGGCCTACGAGCAGTACTTC; cdr3_aa: CAIHPGQGAYEQYF
clone_size: many; d_call: -; v_call: TRBV12-3/TRBV12-4; j_call: TRBJ1-2; cdr3_nt: TGTGCCAGCAGTCTCCAGGGGTATAGTGGCTACACCTTC; cdr3_aa: CASSLQGYSGYTF
clone_size: many; d_call: -; v_call: TRBV2; j_call: TRBJ1-1; cdr3_nt: TGTGCCAGCAGTGACAGGGAAAGGTTCACTGAAGCTTTCTTT; cdr3_aa: CASSDRERFTEAFF
clone_size: many; d_call: -; v_call: TRBV9; j_call: TRBJ1-3; cdr3_nt: TGTGCCAGCAGCGTGGACGGTTTGTCTGGAAACACCATATATTTT; cdr3_aa: CASSVDGLSGNTIYF
clone_size: many; d_call: TRBD1; v_call: TRBV20-1; j_call: TRBJ1-1; cdr3_nt: TGCAGTGCTAGAGCAGGGGGGGCAGTCACTGAAGCTTTCTTT; cdr3_aa: CSARAGGAVTEAFF
clone_size: many; d_call: -; v_call: TRBV30; j_call: TRBJ1-5; cdr3_nt: TGTGCCTGGAGTGGGACAGTAGGTCAGCCCCAGCATTTT; cdr3_aa: CAWSGTVGQPQHF